Listed below are T cell receptor beta chains from one sample, sequenced in a study of graft-versus-host responses after intestinal transplantation. No cognate antigen is known for these TCRs. The repertoire was sequenced with immunoSEQ multiplex PCR; TCRdb's copy has only in-frame clones and lacks some. The sample lists approximately 85,000 clones; roughly 90% were seen once. The input for sequencing was unstimulated CD8+ T cells sorted from spleen or lymph node cells, taken before transplant. Receptors originate from a human donor who was the organ donor for an intestinal transplant. The CDR3 runs from the conserved cysteine through the conserved F or W. Each record gives: CDR3 length, clone size, D gene, V gene, J gene, CDR3 protein, CDR3 DNA. A D gene is named only where the DNA matches it firmly. The size of a clone is reported for some rows only, either as once, few or many, or as a class for expanded clones.

>14|NA|TRBD2|TRBV5-6|TRBJ2-7
CASSLEAGEYEQYF
TGTGCCAGCAGCTTGGAAGCGGGAGAATATGAGCAGTACTTC
>18|NA|TRBD1|TRBV4-1|TRBJ1-2
CASSQDRSSGTANYGYTF
TGCGCCAGCAGCCAAGATAGAAGTTCCGGGACAGCTAACTATGGCTACACCTTC
>20|NA|TRBD1|TRBV15|TRBJ1-4
CATSRTRPGTGGFFDEKLFF
TGTGCCACCAGCAGAACCCGCCCCGGGACAGGGGGCTTTTTTGATGAAAAACTGTTTTTT
>13|NA|TRBD1|TRBV30|TRBJ1-2
CAWSVLGQGSYTF
TGTGCCTGGAGTGTACTGGGACAGGGTTCCTACACCTTC
>14|NA|NA|TRBV6-5|TRBJ2-3
CASKSRARSDTQYF
TGTGCCAGCAAGAGCAGGGCCCGATCAGATACGCAGTATTTT
>14|once|TRBD2|TRBV10-3|TRBJ2-3
CAISLAGGTDTQYF
TGTGCCATCAGTTTAGCGGGGGGCACAGATACGCAGTATTTT
>15|NA|NA|TRBV15|TRBJ1-1
CATSSTQGRNTEAFF
TGTGCCACCAGCAGCACCCAGGGTAGAAACACTGAAGCTTTCTTT
>16|NA|NA|TRBV7-6|TRBJ2-7
CASSPGVAVSSYEQYF
TGTGCCAGCAGCCCCGGGGTAGCGGTGAGCTCCTACGAGCAGTACTTC
>15|NA|TRBD1|TRBV4-1|TRBJ2-7
CASSGGTGYSREQYF
TGCGCCAGCAGCGGGGGGACAGGGTATTCTCGCGAGCAGTACTTC
>17|NA|TRBD2|TRBV11-2|TRBJ2-1
CASSLGTSAIGGDEQFF
TGTGCCAGCAGCTTGGGGACTAGCGCTATAGGGGGTGATGAGCAGTTCTTC
>17|NA|NA|TRBV4-1|TRBJ1-5
CASSQDSPSGSNQPQHF
TGCGCCAGCAGCCAAGATTCACCCTCCGGAAGCAATCAGCCCCAGCATTTT